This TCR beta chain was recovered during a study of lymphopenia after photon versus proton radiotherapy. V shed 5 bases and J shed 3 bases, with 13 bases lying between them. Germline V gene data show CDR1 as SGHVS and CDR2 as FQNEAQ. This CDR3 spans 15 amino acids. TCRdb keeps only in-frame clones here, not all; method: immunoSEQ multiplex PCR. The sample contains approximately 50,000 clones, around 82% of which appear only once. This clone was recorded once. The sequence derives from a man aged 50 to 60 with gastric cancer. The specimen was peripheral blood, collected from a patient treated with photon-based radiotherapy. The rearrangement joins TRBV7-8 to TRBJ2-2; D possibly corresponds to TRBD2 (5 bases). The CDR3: CASSPGQRDTGELFF. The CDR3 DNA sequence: TGTGCCAGCAGCCCAGGTCAGAGGGACACCGGGGAGCTGTTTTTT. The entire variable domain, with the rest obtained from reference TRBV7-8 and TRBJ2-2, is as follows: GAGVSQSPRYKVAKRGQDVALRCDPISGHVSLFWYQQALGQGPEFLTYFQNEAQLDKSGLPSDRFFAERPEGSVSTLKIQRTQQEDSAVYLCASSPGQRDTGELFFGEGSRLTVL.